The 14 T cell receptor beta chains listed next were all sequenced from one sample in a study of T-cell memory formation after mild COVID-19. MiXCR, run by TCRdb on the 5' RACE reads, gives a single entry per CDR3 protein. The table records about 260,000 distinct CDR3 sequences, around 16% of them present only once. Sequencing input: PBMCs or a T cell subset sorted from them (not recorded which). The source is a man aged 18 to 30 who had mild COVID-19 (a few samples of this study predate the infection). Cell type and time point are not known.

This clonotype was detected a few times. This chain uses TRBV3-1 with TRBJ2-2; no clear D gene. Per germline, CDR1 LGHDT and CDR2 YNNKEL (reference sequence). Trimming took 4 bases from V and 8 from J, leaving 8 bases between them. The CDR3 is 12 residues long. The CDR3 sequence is CASSPYLGELFF. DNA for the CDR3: TGTGCCAGCAGCCCTTATTTGGGGGAGCTGTTTTTT.

The CDR3, as DNA: TGCAGTGCCAGGGGGAGTGAGGCCCCGGGCGAGCAGTTCTTC. Translation: CSARGSEAPGEQFF. This sequence joins TRBV20-1 and TRBJ2-1; TRBD1 aligns across 7 bases. V lost 6 bases to trimming and J lost 10 bases; unmatched junction nucleotides: 15. Germline V CDR1 and CDR2: DFQATT, SNEGSKA (reference sequence). The CDR3 extends over 14 amino acids.

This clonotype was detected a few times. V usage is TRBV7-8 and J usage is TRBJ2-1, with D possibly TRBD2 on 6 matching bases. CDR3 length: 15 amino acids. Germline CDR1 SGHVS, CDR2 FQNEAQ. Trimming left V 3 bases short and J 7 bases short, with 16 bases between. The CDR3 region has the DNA TGTGCCAGCAGCTTGGTAGCTAGCGATTGGAATGAGCAGTTCTTC. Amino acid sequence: CASSLVASDWNEQFF.

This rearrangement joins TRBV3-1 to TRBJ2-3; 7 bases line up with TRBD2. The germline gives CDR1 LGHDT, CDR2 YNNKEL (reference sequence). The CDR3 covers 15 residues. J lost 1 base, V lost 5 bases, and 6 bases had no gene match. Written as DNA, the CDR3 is TGTGCCAGCAGCGGGAGTCGGGGGGGCACAGATACGCAGTATTTT. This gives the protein CASSGSRGGTDTQYF.

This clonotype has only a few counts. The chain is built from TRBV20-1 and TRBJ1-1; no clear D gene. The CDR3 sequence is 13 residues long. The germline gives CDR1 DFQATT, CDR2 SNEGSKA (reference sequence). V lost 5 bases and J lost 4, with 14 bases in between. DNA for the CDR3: TGCAGTGCTTTCCTCCCAGGTGGCACTGAAGCTTTCTTT. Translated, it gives CSAFLPGGTEAFF.

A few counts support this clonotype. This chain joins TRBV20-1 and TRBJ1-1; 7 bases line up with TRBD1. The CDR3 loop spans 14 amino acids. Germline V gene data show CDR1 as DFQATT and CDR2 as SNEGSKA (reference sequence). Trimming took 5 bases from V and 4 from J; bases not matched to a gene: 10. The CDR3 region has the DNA TGCAGTGCTGCCCGACAGGGCAGGTCCACTGAAGCTTTCTTT. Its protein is CSAARQGRSTEAFF.

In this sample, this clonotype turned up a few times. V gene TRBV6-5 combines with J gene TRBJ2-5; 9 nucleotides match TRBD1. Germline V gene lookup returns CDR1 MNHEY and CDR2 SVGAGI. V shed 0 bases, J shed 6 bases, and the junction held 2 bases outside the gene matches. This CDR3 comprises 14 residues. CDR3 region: CASSYSTGGKTQYF. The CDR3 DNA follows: TGTGCCAGCAGTTACTCGACAGGGGGAAAGACCCAGTACTTC.

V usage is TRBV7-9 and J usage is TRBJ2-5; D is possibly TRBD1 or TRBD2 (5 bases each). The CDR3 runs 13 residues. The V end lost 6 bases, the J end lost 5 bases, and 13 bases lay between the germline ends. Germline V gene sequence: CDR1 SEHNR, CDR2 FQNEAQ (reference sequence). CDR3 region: CASSGGWRETQYF. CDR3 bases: TGTGCCAGCAGTGGGGGATGGCGGGAGACCCAGTACTTC.

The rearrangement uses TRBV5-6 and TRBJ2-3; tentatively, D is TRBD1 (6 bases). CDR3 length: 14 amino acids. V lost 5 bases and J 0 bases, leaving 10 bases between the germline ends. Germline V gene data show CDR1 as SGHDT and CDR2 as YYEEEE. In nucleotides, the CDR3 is TGTGCCAGCAGAGGACAGCTCAGCACAGATACGCAGTATTTT. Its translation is CASRGQLSTDTQYF.

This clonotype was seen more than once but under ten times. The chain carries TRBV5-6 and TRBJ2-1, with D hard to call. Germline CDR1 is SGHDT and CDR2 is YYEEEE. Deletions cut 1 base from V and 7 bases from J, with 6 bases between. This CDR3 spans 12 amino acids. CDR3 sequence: CASSLPQNEQFF. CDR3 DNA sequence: TGTGCCAGCAGCTTGCCCCAAAATGAGCAGTTCTTC. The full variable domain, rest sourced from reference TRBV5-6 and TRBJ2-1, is DAGVTQSPTHLIKTRGQQVTLRCSPKSGHDTVSWYQQALGQGPQFIFQYYEEEERQRGNFPDRFSGHQFPNYSSELNVNALLLGDSALYLCASSLPQNEQFFGPGTRLTVL.

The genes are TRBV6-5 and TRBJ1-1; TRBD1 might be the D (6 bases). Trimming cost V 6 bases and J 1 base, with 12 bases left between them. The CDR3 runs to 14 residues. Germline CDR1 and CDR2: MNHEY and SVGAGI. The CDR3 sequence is CASSYRDPNTEAFF. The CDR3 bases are TGTGCCAGCAGCTACAGGGACCCGAACACTGAAGCTTTCTTT.

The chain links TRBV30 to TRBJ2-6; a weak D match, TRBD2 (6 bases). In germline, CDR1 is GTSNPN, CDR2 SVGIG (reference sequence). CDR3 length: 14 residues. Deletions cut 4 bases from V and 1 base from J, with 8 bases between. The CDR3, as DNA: TGTGCCTGGACTGGGGGGTCTGGGGCCAACGTCCTGACTTTC. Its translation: CAWTGGSGANVLTF.

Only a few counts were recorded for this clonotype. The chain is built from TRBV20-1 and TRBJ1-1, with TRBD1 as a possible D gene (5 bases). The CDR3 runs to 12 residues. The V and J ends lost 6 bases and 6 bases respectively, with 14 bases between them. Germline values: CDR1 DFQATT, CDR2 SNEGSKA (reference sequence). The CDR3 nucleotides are TGCAGTGCGGGGGGTGCTGGTTCTGAAGCTTTCTTT. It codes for CSAGGAGSEAFF.

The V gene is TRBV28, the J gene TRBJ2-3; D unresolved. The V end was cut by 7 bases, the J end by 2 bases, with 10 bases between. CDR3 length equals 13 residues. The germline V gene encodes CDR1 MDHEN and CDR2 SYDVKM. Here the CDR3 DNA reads TGTGCCAGCAATAACCAGAACACAGATACGCAGTATTTT. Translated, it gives CASNNQNTDTQYF.